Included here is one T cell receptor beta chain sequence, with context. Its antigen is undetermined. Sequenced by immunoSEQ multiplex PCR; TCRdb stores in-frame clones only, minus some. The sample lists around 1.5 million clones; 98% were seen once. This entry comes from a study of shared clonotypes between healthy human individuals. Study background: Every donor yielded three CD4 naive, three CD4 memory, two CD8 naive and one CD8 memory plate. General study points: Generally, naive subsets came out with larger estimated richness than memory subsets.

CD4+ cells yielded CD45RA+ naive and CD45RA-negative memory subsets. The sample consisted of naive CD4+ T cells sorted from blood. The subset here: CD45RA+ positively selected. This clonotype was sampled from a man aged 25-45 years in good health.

As DNA, the CDR3 is TGTGCCAGCATAGGTCCGGACGGCACACTGAAGCCCCAGCATTTT. Residues: CASIGPDGTLKPQHF. The chain carries TRBV2 and TRBJ1-5, with D uncertain. Deletions cut 7 bases from V and 8 bases from J, with 21 bases between. This CDR3 region has 15 residues. Germline V gives CDR1 SNHLY, CDR2 FYNNEI.